Sequencing of this TCR beta chain was carried out in a study of T cell clones after liver transplantation. CDR1 is WNHNN, CDR2 SYGVQD, per germline (reference sequence). V lost 3 bases, J lost 4 bases, and 9 bases lay in between. The CDR3 length is 13 residues. Profiled with immunoSEQ multiplex PCR; TCRdb holds only in-frame clones, not every one. The data show 55,000 to 75,000 clones, about 91% seen once. Thawed unstimulated PBMCs were FACS-sorted by CD3, CD4 and CD8 into two populations. In this sample, this clone turned up a few times. V gene TRBV10-1 combines with J gene TRBJ1-1; D may be TRBD1 (5 bases). The sequenced sample was CD4+ T cells from blood, obtained nearly 26 months after liver transplant. The sequence was collected from a human patient who received a liver transplant. The graft donor may be the source of some T cells. The CDR3 coding sequence is TGCGCCAGCAGTGAATCCGGGACCACTGAAGCTTTCTTT. Protein product: CASSESGTTEAFF.